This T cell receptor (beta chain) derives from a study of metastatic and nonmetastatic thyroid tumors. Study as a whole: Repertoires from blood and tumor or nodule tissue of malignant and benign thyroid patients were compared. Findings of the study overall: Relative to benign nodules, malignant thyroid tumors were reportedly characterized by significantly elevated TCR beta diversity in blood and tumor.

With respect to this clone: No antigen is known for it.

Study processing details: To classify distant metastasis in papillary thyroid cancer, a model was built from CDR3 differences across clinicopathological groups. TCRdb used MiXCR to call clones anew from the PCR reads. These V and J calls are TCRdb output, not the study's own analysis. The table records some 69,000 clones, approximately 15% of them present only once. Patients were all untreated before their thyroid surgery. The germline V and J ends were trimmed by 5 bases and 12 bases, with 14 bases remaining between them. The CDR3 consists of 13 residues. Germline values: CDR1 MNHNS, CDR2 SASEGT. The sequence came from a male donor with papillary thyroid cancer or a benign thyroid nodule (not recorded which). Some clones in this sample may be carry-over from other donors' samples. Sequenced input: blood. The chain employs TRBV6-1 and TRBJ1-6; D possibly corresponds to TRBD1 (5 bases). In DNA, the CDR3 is TGTGCCAGCAGTTTAGGGAGGGGTTTACCCCTCCACTTT. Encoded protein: CASSLGRGLPLHF.